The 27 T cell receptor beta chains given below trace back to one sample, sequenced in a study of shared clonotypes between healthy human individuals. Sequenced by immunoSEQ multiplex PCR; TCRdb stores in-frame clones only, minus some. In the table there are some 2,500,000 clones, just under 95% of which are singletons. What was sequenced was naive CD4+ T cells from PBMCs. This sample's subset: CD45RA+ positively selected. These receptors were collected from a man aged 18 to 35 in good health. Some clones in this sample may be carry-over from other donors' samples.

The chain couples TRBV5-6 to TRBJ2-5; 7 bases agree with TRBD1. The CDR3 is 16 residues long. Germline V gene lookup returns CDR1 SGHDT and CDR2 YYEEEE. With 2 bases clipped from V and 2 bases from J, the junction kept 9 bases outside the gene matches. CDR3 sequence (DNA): TGTGCCAGCAGCTTTGGTGGCAGGGGGACGCAAGAGACCCAGTACTTC. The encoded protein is CASSFGGRGTQETQYF.

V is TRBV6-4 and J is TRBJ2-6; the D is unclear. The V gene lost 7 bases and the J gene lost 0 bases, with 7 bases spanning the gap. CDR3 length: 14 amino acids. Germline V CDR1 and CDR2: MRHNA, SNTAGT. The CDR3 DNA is TGTGCCAGCAAGAGAACCTCTGGGGCCAACGTCCTGACTTTC. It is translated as CASKRTSGANVLTF.

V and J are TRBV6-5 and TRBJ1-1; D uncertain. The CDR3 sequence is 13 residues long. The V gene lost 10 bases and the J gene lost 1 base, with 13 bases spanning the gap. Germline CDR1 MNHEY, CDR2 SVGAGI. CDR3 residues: CATTVRPNTEAFF. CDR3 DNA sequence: TGTGCCACTACGGTACGGCCGAACACTGAAGCTTTCTTT.

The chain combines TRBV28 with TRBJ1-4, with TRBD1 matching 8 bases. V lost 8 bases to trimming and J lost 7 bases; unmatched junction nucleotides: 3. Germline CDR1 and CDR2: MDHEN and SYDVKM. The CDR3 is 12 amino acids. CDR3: CASGQGGEKLFF. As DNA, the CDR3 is TGTGCCAGCGGACAGGGAGGTGAAAAACTGTTTTTT.

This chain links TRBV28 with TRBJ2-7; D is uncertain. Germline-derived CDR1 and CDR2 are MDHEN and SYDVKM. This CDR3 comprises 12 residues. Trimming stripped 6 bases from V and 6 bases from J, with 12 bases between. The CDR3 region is CASRSHPGEQYF. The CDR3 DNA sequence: TGTGCCAGCAGATCCCACCCTGGCGAGCAGTACTTC. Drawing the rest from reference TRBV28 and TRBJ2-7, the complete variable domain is DVKVTQSSRYLVKRTGEKVFLECVQDMDHENMFWYRQDPGLGLRLIYFSYDVKMKEKGDIPEGYSVSREKKERFSLILESASTNQTSMYLCASRSHPGEQYFGPGTRLTVT.

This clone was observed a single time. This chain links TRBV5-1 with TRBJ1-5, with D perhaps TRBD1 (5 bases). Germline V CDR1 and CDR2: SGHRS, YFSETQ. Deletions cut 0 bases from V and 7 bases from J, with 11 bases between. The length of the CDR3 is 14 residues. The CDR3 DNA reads TGCGCCAGCAGCTTGGGGCAGGGCCAACAGCCCCAGCATTTT. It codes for CASSLGQGQQPQHF.

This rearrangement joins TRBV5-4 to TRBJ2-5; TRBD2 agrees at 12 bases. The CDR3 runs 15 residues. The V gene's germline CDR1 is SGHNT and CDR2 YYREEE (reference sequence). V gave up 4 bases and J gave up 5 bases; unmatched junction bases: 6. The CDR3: CASSGSTSGGETQYF. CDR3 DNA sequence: TGTGCCAGCAGCGGATCGACTAGCGGGGGCGAGACCCAGTACTTC.

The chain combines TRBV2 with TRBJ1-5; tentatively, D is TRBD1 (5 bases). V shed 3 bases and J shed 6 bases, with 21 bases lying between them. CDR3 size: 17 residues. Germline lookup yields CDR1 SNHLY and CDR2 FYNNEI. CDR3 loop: CASSDRGREVGGQPQHF. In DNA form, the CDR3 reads TGTGCCAGCAGTGATCGAGGCAGGGAAGTTGGCGGTCAGCCCCAGCATTTT.

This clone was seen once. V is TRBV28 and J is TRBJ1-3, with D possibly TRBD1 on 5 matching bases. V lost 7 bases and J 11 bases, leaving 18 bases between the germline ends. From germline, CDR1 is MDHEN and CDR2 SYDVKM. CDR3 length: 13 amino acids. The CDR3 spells CASMTPGSGAIYF. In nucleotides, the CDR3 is TGTGCCAGCATGACTCCAGGGTCGGGAGCCATATATTTT.

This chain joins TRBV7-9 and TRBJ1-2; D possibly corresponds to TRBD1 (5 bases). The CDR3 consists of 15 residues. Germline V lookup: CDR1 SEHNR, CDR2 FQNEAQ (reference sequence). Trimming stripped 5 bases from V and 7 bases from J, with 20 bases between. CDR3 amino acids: CASSQLYGARAGYTF. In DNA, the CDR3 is TGTGCCAGCAGCCAACTGTACGGGGCTCGCGCTGGCTACACCTTC. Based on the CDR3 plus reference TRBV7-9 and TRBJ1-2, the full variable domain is DTGVSQNPRHKITKRGQNVTFRCDPISEHNRLYWYRQTLGQGPEFLTYFQNEAQLEKSRLLSDRFSAERPKGSFSTLEIQRTEQGDSAMYLCASSQLYGARAGYTFGSGTRLTVV.

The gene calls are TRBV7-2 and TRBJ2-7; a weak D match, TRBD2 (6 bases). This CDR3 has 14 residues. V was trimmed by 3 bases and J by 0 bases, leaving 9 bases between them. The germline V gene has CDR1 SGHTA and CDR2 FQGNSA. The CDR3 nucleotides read TGTGCCAGCAGCTTTGCGGGGAGCTCCTACGAGCAGTACTTC. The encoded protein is CASSFAGSSYEQYF. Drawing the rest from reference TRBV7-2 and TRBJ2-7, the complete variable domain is GAGVSQSPSNKVTEKGKDVELRCDPISGHTALYWYRQSLGQGLEFLIYFQGNSAPDKSGLPSDRFSAERTGGSVSTLTIQRTQQEDSAVYLCASSFAGSSYEQYFGPGTRLTVT.

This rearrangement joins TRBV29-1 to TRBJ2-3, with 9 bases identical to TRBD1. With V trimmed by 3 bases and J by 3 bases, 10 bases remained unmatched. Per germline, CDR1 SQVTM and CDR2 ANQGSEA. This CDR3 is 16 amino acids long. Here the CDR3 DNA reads TGCAGCGTTGAGACTGGACAGGGGTTCCGGACAGATACGCAGTATTTT. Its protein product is CSVETGQGFRTDTQYF.

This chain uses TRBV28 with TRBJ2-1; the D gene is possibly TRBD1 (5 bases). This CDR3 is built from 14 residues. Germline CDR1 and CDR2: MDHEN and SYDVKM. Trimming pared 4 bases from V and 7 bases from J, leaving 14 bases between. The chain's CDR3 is CASSYKFRVNEQFF. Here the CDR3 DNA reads TGTGCCAGCAGTTACAAATTCAGGGTAAATGAGCAGTTCTTC.

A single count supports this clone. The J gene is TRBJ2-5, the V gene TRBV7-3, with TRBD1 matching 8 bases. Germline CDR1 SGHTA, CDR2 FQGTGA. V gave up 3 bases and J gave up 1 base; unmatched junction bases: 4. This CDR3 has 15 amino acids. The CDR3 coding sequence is TGTGCCAGCAGCTTGACCAGGGGGCCCCAAGAGACCCAGTACTTC. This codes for CASSLTRGPQETQYF.

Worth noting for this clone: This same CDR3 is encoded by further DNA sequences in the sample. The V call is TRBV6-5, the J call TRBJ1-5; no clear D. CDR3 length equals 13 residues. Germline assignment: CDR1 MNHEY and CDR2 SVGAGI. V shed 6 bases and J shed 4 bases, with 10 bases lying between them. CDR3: CASSQRGNQPQHF. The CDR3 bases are TGTGCCAGCAGCCAGCGGGGAAATCAGCCCCAGCATTTT.

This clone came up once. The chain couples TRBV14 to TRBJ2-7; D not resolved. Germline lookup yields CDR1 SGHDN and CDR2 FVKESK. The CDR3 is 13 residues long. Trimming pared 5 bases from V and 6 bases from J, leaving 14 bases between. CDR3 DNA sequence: TGTGCCAGCAGCTCAACAGCTTTCGCCGAGCAGTACTTC. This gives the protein CASSSTAFAEQYF.

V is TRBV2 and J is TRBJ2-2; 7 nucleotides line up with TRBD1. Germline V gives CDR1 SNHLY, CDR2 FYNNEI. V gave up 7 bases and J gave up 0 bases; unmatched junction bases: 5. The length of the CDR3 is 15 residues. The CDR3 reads CASKETGANTGELFF. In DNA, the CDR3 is TGTGCCAGCAAAGAAACAGGGGCGAACACCGGGGAGCTGTTTTTT. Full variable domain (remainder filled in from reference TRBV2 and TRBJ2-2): EPEVTQTPSHQVTQMGQEVILRCVPISNHLYFYWYRQILGQKVEFLVSFYNNEISEKSEIFDDQFSVERPDGSNFTLKIRSTKLEDSAMYFCASKETGANTGELFFGEGSRLTVL.

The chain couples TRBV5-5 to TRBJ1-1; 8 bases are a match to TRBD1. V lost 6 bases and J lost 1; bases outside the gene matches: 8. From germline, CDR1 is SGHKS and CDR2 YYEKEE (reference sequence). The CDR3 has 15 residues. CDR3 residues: CASNHVGQGNTEAFF. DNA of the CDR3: TGTGCCAGCAACCACGTTGGACAGGGGAACACTGAAGCTTTCTTT.

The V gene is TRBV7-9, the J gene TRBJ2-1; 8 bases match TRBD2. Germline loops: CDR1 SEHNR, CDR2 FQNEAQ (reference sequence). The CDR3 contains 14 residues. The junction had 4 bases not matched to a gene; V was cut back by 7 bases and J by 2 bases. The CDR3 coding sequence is TGTGCCAGCATACTAGCGGATACCTACAATGAGCAGTTCTTC. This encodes CASILADTYNEQFF.

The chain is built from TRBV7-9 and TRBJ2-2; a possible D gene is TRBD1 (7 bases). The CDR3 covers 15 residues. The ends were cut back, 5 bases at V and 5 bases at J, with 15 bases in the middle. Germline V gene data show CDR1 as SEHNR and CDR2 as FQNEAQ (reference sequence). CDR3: CASSPGRGETGELFF. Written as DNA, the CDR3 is TGTGCCAGCAGCCCCGGCAGGGGGGAAACCGGGGAGCTGTTTTTT.

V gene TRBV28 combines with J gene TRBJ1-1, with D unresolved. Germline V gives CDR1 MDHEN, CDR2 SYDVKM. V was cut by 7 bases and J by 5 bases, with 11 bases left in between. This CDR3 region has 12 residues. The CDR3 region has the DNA TGTGCCAGCAACGCTGTTGGAACTGAAGCTTTCTTT. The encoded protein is CASNAVGTEAFF.

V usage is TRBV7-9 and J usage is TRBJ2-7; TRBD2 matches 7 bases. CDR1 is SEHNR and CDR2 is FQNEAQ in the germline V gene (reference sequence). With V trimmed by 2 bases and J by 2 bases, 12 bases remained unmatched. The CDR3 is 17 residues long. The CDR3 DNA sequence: TGTGCCAGCAGCTTAAGCCTACGAGCGGGGCCTCCCTACGAGCAGTACTTC. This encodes CASSLSLRAGPPYEQYF.

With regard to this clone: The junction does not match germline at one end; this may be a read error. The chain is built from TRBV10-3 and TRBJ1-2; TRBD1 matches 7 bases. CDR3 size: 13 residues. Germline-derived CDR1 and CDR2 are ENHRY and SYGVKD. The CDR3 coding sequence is TGTGCCATCAGCGAGAGACAGGGAATGGGCTACGCCTTC. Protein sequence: CAISERQGMGYAF.

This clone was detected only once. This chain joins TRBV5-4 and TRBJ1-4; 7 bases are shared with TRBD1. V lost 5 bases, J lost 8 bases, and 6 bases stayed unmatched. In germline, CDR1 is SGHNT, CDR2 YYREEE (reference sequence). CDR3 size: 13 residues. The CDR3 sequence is CASSLATGEKLFF. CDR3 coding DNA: TGTGCCAGCAGTCTCGCGACAGGGGAAAAACTGTTTTTT.

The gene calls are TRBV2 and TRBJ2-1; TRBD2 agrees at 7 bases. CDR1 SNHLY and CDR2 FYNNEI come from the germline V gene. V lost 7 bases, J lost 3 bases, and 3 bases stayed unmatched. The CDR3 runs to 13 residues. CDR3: CASMREHYNEQFF. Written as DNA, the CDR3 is TGTGCCAGCATGCGGGAGCACTACAATGAGCAGTTCTTC.

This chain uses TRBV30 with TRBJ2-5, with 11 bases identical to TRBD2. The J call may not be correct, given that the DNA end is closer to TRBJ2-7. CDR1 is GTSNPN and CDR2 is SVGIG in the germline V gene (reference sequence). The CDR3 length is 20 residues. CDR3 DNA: TGTGCCTGGTACCTTATAAACCGAGGCCCCGGGACTAGCGGATACTACGAGCAGTACTTC. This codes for CAWYLINRGPGTSGYYEQYF.

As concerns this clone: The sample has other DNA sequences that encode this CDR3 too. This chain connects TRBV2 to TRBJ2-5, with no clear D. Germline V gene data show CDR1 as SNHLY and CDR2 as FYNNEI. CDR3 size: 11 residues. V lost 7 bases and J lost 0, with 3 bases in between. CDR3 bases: TGTGCCAGCAAGTACCAAGAGACCCAGTACTTC. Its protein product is CASKYQETQYF.